The present T cell receptor (beta chain) was sequenced within a study of PD-1 blockade in classical Hodgkin lymphoma. Study outcomes and limitations: Why the repertoires differ is still unclear, perhaps disease activity or prior therapy.

V lost 1 base and J lost 4, with 7 bases in between. The germline gives CDR1 SGHVS, CDR2 FQNEAQ. The CDR3 loop spans 14 amino acids. Details on this clone: What it recognizes is unknown.

Profiling relied on immunoSEQ multiplex PCR, and the TCRdb table lists in-frame clones only, not all of them. The sample has approximately 98,000 clones, about 89% seen once; the top ten hold roughly 21%. Every patient experienced relapse after autologous stem cell transplantation, and brentuximab vedotin exposure varied. The sample consisted of peripheral blood mononuclear cells (PBMCs), taken before the second cycle of nivolumab. This TCR was recovered from a human donor with classical Hodgkin lymphoma. The chain employs TRBV7-8 and TRBJ1-4; D uncertain. In DNA form, the CDR3 reads TGTGCCAGCAGCTTAGGGACGGGTAATGAAAAACTGTTTTTT. Amino acids: CASSLGTGNEKLFF. The entire variable domain, with the rest obtained from reference TRBV7-8 and TRBJ1-4, is as follows: GAGVSQSPRYKVAKRGQDVALRCDPISGHVSLFWYQQALGQGPEFLTYFQNEAQLDKSGLPSDRFFAERPEGSVSTLKIQRTQQEDSAVYLCASSLGTGNEKLFFGSGTQLSVL.